The clone carrying this T cell receptor (beta chain) was counted between two and nine times. Its antigen remains unidentified. The sample belongs to a study of cytomegalovirus exposure and HLA in healthy donors. Study observations and caveats: In a later analysis, HLA-associated beta chains showed higher expansion and lower generation probabilities than comparable chains. Later analysis reportedly placed an Asian-associated ancestry cluster below the approximately 650-donor mean in N-insertions. Previously analyzed data showed that most TCR beta V segments were productive at a frequency of about 87% or about 30%.

Amplification used 60 Vbeta primers and 13 Jbeta primers. Libraries were prepared by immunoSEQ multiplex PCR; TCRdb keeps only in-frame clonotypes and omits some of them. Among roughly 200,000 clones listed, roughly three quarters were seen once. V lost 11 bases to trimming and J lost 0 bases, with 11 bases between them. The germline V gene has CDR1 ENHRY and CDR2 SYGVKD. There are 13 residues in the CDR3. The sequence was collected from a male donor in good health and CMV-seronegative. The chain is built from TRBV10-3 and TRBJ1-3, with a possible D match to TRBD1 (6 bases). Sequences were obtained from PBMCs. The CDR3, as DNA: TGTGCCCTCAAAGGGGGCTCTGGAAACACCATATATTTT. Its translation is CALKGGSGNTIYF.